Each of the 17 T cell receptor beta chains below was sequenced from the same sample in a study of CD8 T cells in ankylosing spondylitis. The study, taken as a whole, reports: Ankylosing spondylitis blood appeared to carry a characteristic TCR beta motif of roughly eight highly homologous variants.

Their antigens remain unidentified. Each CDR3 protein is one row after TCRdb ran MiXCR on the 5' RACE reads. The data contain hundreds of thousands of distinct CDR3 sequences, over 9.5% of them singletons. Sequences were obtained from blood, either unsorted or a sorted T cell fraction (not recorded which). These receptors were obtained from a male donor with ankylosing spondylitis.

This clonotype showed up just a few times. The chain carries TRBV6-2 or TRBV6-3 and TRBJ2-1; 8 bases match TRBD2. CDR1 and CDR2 from the germline V gene are MNHEY and SVGEGT. The length of the CDR3 is 14 residues. V was clipped by 2 bases and J by 9 bases; unmatched bases: 6. The CDR3 loop is CASSYPGTRVEQFF. The CDR3 DNA sequence: TGTGCCAGCAGTTACCCCGGGACTAGAGTTGAGCAGTTCTTC.

This clonotype was observed a handful of times. The chain joins TRBV30 to TRBJ2-7; D remains ambiguous. The V end lost 0 bases, the J end lost 6 bases, and 9 bases lay between the germline ends. This CDR3 spans 12 amino acids. Germline V gene sequence: CDR1 GTSNPN, CDR2 SVGIG (reference sequence). The CDR3 protein is CAWSVWEGEQYF. CDR3 in DNA: TGTGCCTGGAGTGTCTGGGAAGGCGAGCAGTACTTC. Full variable domain (missing parts from reference TRBV30 and TRBJ2-7): SQTIHQWPATLVQPVGSPLSLECTVEGTSNPNLYWYRQAAGRGLQLLFYSVGIGQISSEVPQNLSASRPQDRQFILSSKKLLLSDSGFYLCAWSVWEGEQYFGPGTRLTVT.

This clonotype showed up just a few times. This chain's CDR3 is CATSRDRAPEKTQYF. The CDR3 DNA follows: TGTGCCACCAGCAGAGATCGAGCCCCTGAAAAGACCCAGTACTTC. The rearrangement uses TRBV15 and TRBJ2-5; D remains ambiguous. The germline V gene encodes CDR1 LNHNV and CDR2 YYDKDF (reference sequence). The CDR3 spans 15 residues. The V end was cut by 0 bases, the J end by 6 bases, with 14 bases between.

This clonotype was seen at least ten times. The rearrangement uses TRBV20-1 and TRBJ2-1, with D possibly being TRBD2 (6 bases). The CDR3 sequence is 14 residues long. In germline, CDR1 is DFQATT, CDR2 SNEGSKA (reference sequence). V lost 4 bases to trimming and J lost 2 bases, with 12 bases between them. The CDR3 nucleotides are TGCAGTGCTACTACTAGCATGCCCTACAATGAGCAGTTCTTC. It specifies CSATTSMPYNEQFF.

This clonotype has a handful of counts. V is TRBV24-1 and J is TRBJ2-1; weak D call: TRBD2 (6 bases). The CDR3 runs 16 residues. Looked up from germline, CDR1 is KGHDR and CDR2 is SFDVKD. The V end lost 0 bases, the J end lost 6 bases, and 14 bases lay between the germline ends. In DNA, the CDR3 is TGTGCCACCAGTGATTTGGGCGGCGGGACCCGCAATGAGCAGTTCTTC. It encodes CATSDLGGGTRNEQFF.

The genes are TRBV20-1 and TRBJ1-6, with 7 nucleotides matching TRBD1. The germline CDR1 and CDR2 sequences are DFQATT and SNEGSKA (reference sequence). The CDR3 has 15 residues. With V trimmed by 0 bases and J by 9 bases, 8 bases remained unmatched. As DNA, the CDR3 is TGCAGTGCTAGAGATTTTGGGGGGGACAGTTCACCCCTCCACTTT. This codes for CSARDFGGDSSPLHF.

Only a few counts were recorded for this clonotype. CDR3 bases: TGTGCCAGCAGTTTTGTAACGGGGCCCGGCATGAACACTGAAGCTTTCTTT. It codes for CASSFVTGPGMNTEAFF. The rearrangement links TRBV12-3 or TRBV12-4 to TRBJ1-1, with a possible D match to TRBD1 (5 bases). Trimming cost V 3 bases and J 0 bases, with 17 bases left between them. The CDR3 totals 17 residues.

This chain links TRBV4-3 with TRBJ2-2, with 8 bases identical to TRBD2. The CDR3 is 17 amino acids. Germline trimming cut 1 base from V and 5 bases from J; bases unmatched to any gene: 9. CDR1 is LGHNA and CDR2 is YSLEER in the germline V gene. The CDR3 loop is CASSQVVAGTGTGELFF. CDR3 in DNA: TGCGCCAGCAGCCAAGTGGTAGCGGGGACCGGTACCGGGGAGCTGTTTTTT.

V and J are TRBV7-2 and TRBJ1-2; TRBD1 agrees at 7 bases. Per the germline V gene, CDR1 is SGHTA and CDR2 is FQGNSA. After removal of 5 bases from V and 7 bases from J, the junction contained 7 bases not matched to a gene. The CDR3 runs to 13 residues. CDR3 sequence: CASSATGVGGYTF. CDR3 sequence (DNA): TGTGCCAGCAGCGCTACAGGGGTCGGTGGCTACACCTTC.

The chain links TRBV28 to TRBJ2-5; 10 bases fit TRBD2. Trimming took 3 bases from V and 2 from J; bases not matched to a gene: 6. Germline values: CDR1 MDHEN, CDR2 SYDVKM. The CDR3 runs 16 residues. CDR3 DNA: TGTGCCAGCAGTTTCGTACTAGCGGGGATTCAAGAGACCCAGTACTTC. Translation: CASSFVLAGIQETQYF.

This clonotype was detected only a few times. The chain carries TRBV28 and TRBJ1-1; 8 bases agree with TRBD1. Per the germline V gene, CDR1 is MDHEN and CDR2 is SYDVKM. Germline trimming cut 6 bases from V and 9 bases from J; bases unmatched to any gene: 6. The CDR3 is 12 amino acids. The CDR3: CASSSIRGQAFF. CDR3 sequence (DNA): TGTGCCAGCAGCAGTATCAGGGGGCAAGCTTTCTTT.

The chain joins TRBV5-6 to TRBJ1-2, with TRBD1 matching 7 bases. The CDR3 consists of 14 residues. Losses at the gene ends were 5 bases for V and 0 bases for J; bases not matched to a gene: 4. CDR1 and CDR2 from the germline V gene are SGHDT and YYEEEE. CDR3 in amino acids: CASRKGTANYGYTF. Here the CDR3 DNA reads TGTGCCAGCAGGAAGGGGACAGCTAACTATGGCTACACCTTC. The variable domain in full, completed from reference TRBV5-6 and TRBJ1-2, reads DAGVTQSPTHLIKTRGQQVTLRCSPKSGHDTVSWYQQALGQGPQFIFQYYEEEERQRGNFPDRFSGHQFPNYSSELNVNALLLGDSALYLCASRKGTANYGYTFGSGTRLTVV.

A few counts support this clonotype. This rearrangement joins TRBV7-9 to TRBJ1-1; perhaps TRBD1 as D (6 bases). Trimming took off 5 bases at V and 5 bases at J, with 18 bases between the two ends. Germline assignment: CDR1 SEHNR and CDR2 FQNEAQ (reference sequence). The CDR3 has 15 residues. The CDR3, as DNA: TGTGCCAGCAGCGCGCGAGGGGGACCACGAACTGAAGCTTTCTTT. Translating gives CASSARGGPRTEAFF.

The sample holds many counts of this clonotype. The chain couples TRBV11-1 to TRBJ2-7, with 10 bases lining up with TRBD1. The CDR3 spans 15 residues. Germline V gene sequence: CDR1 SGHAT, CDR2 FQDESV (reference sequence). J gave up 6 bases and V 6 bases, and 11 bases lay outside the gene matches. The CDR3 bases are TGTGCCAGCAGTTCCCGGGACAGGGGATTCTCCGAGCAGTACTTC. It codes for CASSSRDRGFSEQYF.

This chain uses TRBV20-1 with TRBJ1-2; D is ambiguous. Germline V gene data show CDR1 as DFQATT and CDR2 as SNEGSKA (reference sequence). The CDR3 runs to 13 residues. The V end was cut by 6 bases, the J end by 1 base, with 12 bases between. The CDR3 sequence is CSAEIGINYGYTF. Written as DNA, the CDR3 is TGCAGTGCCGAAATAGGGATTAACTATGGCTACACCTTC.

This CDR3 reads CASSLVTGVSYEQYF. The CDR3 nucleotides are TGCGCCAGCAGCTTGGTGACAGGGGTCTCCTACGAGCAGTACTTC. The chain combines TRBV5-1 with TRBJ2-7; 8 positions match TRBD1. Looked up from germline, CDR1 is SGHRS and CDR2 is YFSETQ. This CDR3 is 15 amino acids long. J was trimmed by 0 bases and V by 0 bases; bases with no gene match: 2. The full variable domain, with the rest looked up from reference TRBV5-1 and TRBJ2-7, is KAGVTQTPRYLIKTRGQQVTLSCSPISGHRSVSWYQQTPGQGLQFLFEYFSETQRNKGNFPGRFSGRQFSNSRSEMNVSTLELGDSALYLCASSLVTGVSYEQYFGPGTRLTVT.

This clonotype was seen repeatedly, ten times or more. This chain uses TRBV6-5 with TRBJ1-2; no clear D gene. The CDR3 runs 15 residues. The V and J ends lost 0 bases and 2 bases respectively, with 10 bases between them. From germline, CDR1 is MNHEY and CDR2 SVGAGI. Written as DNA, the CDR3 is TGTGCCAGCAGTTACTCTCGGGGAGGGAACTATGGCTACACCTTC. Translation gives CASSYSRGGNYGYTF.